Listed below are T cell receptor beta chains from one sample, sequenced in a study of T cells in Graves' hyperthyroidism and ophthalmopathy. Each CDR3 protein gets one entry after TCRdb re-called the multiplex PCR reads with MiXCR. The top ten hold roughly 8% of the sample, which has about 720,000 distinct CDR3 sequences, roughly 15% seen once. What was sequenced was blood. Every receptor here comes from a young man with Graves' hyperthyroidism. Each CDR3 is given with its conserved first and last residue. A D gene is named only where the DNA matches it firmly. For some rows the clone size is stated as once, few or many, or as a class when expanded; others skip it.

TRBV20-1	NA	TRBJ2-3	few	15	CSAGKAGALTDTQYF	TGCAGTGCCGGAAAGGCGGGGGCCCTCACAGATACGCAGTATTTT
TRBV3-1	TRBD1	TRBJ1-2	few	15	CASSQNRGVLYGYTF	TGTGCCAGCAGCCAAAACAGGGGAGTCCTCTATGGCTACACCTTC
TRBV28	TRBD1	TRBJ2-1	many	15	CASRPTGTGGVEQFF	TGTGCCAGCAGACCTACCGGGACAGGGGGCGTTGAGCAGTTCTTC
TRBV12-3/TRBV12-4	TRBD1	TRBJ1-1	many	15	CASSFRQGMNTEAFF	TGTGCCAGCAGTTTCCGACAGGGCATGAACACTGAAGCTTTCTTT
TRBV18	NA	TRBJ2-1	many	15	CASSPPNGQYNEQFF	TGTGCCAGCTCACCCCCCAACGGACAGTACAATGAGCAGTTCTTC
TRBV20-1	TRBD2	TRBJ2-2	NA	13	CSARLAVDGKLFF	TGCAGTGCTAGACTAGCGGTAGATGGGAAGCTGTTTTTT
TRBV5-1	NA	TRBJ1-6	NA	14	CASSPLDYNSPLHF	TGCGCCAGCAGCCCCCTAGACTATAATTCACCCCTCCACTTT
TRBV28	TRBD2	TRBJ2-2	NA	15	CASSLGLAGAGELFF	TGTGCCAGCAGTTTGGGACTAGCGGGAGCTGGGGAGCTGTTTTTT
TRBV10-2	NA	TRBJ2-5	few	13	CASEGAGAETQYF	TGCGCCAGCGAGGGGGCGGGAGCTGAGACCCAGTACTTC
TRBV19	NA	TRBJ2-1	many	12	CASSIGGNEQFF	TGTGCCAGCAGCATAGGGGGGAATGAGCAGTTCTTC
TRBV5-6	TRBD2	TRBJ2-1	many	15	CASSPLSGARNEQFF	TGTGCCAGCAGCCCTTTGAGCGGGGCCCGCAATGAGCAGTTCTTC
TRBV6-1	NA	TRBJ1-1	many	17	CASRSGLLRGRNTEAFF	TGTGCCAGCAGATCCGGACTTCTCAGAGGGCGAAACACTGAAGCTTTCTTT
TRBV12-5	NA	TRBJ2-1	many	16	CASGPSLSGSYNEQFF	TGTGCTAGTGGGCCCAGCCTAAGTGGTTCCTACAATGAGCAGTTCTTC
TRBV12-3/TRBV12-4	NA	TRBJ2-2	many	13	CASRPRRTGELFF	TGTGCCAGCAGACCCCGCAGAACCGGGGAGCTGTTTTTT
TRBV6-1	NA	TRBJ2-7	many	15	CASSDPGLISYEQYF	TGTGCCAGCAGTGATCCGGGTCTAATATCCTACGAGCAGTACTTC
TRBV3-1	TRBD2	TRBJ2-1	many	17	CASSPFRLADTPPSQFF	TGTGCCAGCAGCCCATTCCGACTAGCGGACACCCCCCCGAGTCAGTTCTTC
TRBV24-1	NA	TRBJ2-7	many	14	CATSDRQPSYEQYF	TGTGCCACCAGTGATCGACAGCCCTCCTACGAGCAGTACTTC
TRBV4-2	NA	TRBJ2-1	NA	16	CASSQAGALSYNEQFF	TGTGCCAGCAGCCAAGCAGGGGCCCTCTCCTACAATGAGCAGTTCTTC
TRBV28	TRBD1	TRBJ1-1	many	14	CASSSGGKNTEAFF	TGTGCCAGCAGTTCAGGGGGCAAGAACACTGAAGCTTTCTTT
TRBV29-1	NA	TRBJ2-5	NA	13	CSGVSEIGETQYF	TGCAGCGGTGTTAGCGAAATCGGAGAGACCCAGTACTTC
TRBV7-2	TRBD1	TRBJ1-2	many	17	CASSLEWSGTGSFGYTF	TGTGCCAGCAGCTTAGAATGGAGCGGGACAGGGTCGTTTGGCTACACCTTC
TRBV20-1	NA	TRBJ2-5	many	14	CSARDQRGPETQYF	TGCAGTGCTAGAGATCAGAGAGGGCCAGAGACCCAGTACTTC
TRBV5-5	NA	TRBJ1-1	NA	16	CASSLGLAAQNTEAFF	TGTGCCAGCAGCTTGGGTCTGGCAGCCCAGAACACTGAAGCTTTCTTT
TRBV3-1	NA	TRBJ1-2	NA	11	CASSQEVYYTF	TGTGCCAGCAGCCAAGAAGTATACTACACCTTC
TRBV28	TRBD1	TRBJ1-5	few	14	CASTLGTGSQPQHF	TGTGCCAGCACCCTGGGGACAGGGAGTCAGCCCCAGCATTTT
TRBV3-1	TRBD2	TRBJ2-1	NA	14	CASSQVGGSGEQFF	TGTGCCAGCAGCCAAGTCGGCGGGAGTGGAGAGCAGTTCTTC
TRBV19	NA	TRBJ2-7	NA	14	CASSIVASSYEQYF	TGTGCCAGTAGTATAGTAGCATCCTCCTACGAGCAGTACTTC
TRBV2	TRBD2	TRBJ2-7	many	12	CASRLGGSEQYF	TGTGCCAGCAGGCTCGGGGGGTCCGAGCAGTACTTC
TRBV6-1	NA	TRBJ2-2	few	14	CASTATFFTGELFF	TGTGCCAGCACGGCAACCTTCTTCACCGGGGAGCTGTTTTTT
TRBV20-1	NA	TRBJ1-2	NA	13	CSARSGSNYGYTF	TGCAGTGCTAGGTCTGGTTCAAACTATGGCTACACCTTC
TRBV20-1	TRBD1	TRBJ1-1	many	13	CSAPRTGNTEAFF	TGCAGTGCTCCCAGGACAGGGAACACTGAAGCTTTCTTT
TRBV14	NA	TRBJ2-1	few	13	CASSLTVNNEQFF	TGTGCCAGCAGCCTTACTGTTAACAATGAGCAGTTCTTC
TRBV20-1	NA	TRBJ2-1	few	11	CSARELNEQFF	TGCAGTGCTAGAGAACTGAATGAGCAGTTCTTC
TRBV7-9	NA	TRBJ1-4	NA	15	CASSLDVGGVEKLFF	TGTGCCAGCAGCTTAGACGTCGGTGGGGTGGAAAAACTGTTTTTT
TRBV28	NA	TRBJ2-3	NA	16	CVVQTSGPPSTDTQYF	TGTGTAGTTCAGACCTCGGGACCGCCGAGTACAGATACGCAGTATTTT
TRBV7-9	NA	TRBJ1-2	many	14	CASSLEARNYGYTF	TGTGCCAGCAGCTTAGAGGCCAGGAATTATGGCTACACCTTC
TRBV20-1	NA	TRBJ2-1	many	15	CSASRGGGSDNEQFF	TGCAGTGCTAGTCGAGGGGGGGGCTCGGACAATGAGCAGTTCTTC
TRBV6-1	TRBD1	TRBJ2-1	many	14	CASRWGQGASEQFF	TGTGCCAGCAGGTGGGGACAGGGGGCTAGTGAGCAGTTCTTC
TRBV7-6	TRBD1	TRBJ2-7	many	16	CASGAIGTGGLDEQYF	TGTGCCAGCGGAGCCATAGGGACAGGGGGCTTGGACGAGCAGTACTTC
TRBV28	NA	TRBJ2-5	NA	17	CASSLRGAGAYQETQYF	TGTGCCAGCAGTTTACGAGGGGCGGGGGCGTACCAAGAGACCCAGTACTTC
TRBV30	NA	TRBJ1-6	many	12	CAWSVRNSPLHF	TGTGCCTGGAGTGTTAGGAATTCACCCCTCCACTTT
TRBV11-3	NA	TRBJ2-1	many	11	CASSAGDEQFF	TGTGCCAGCAGCGCCGGGGATGAGCAGTTCTTC